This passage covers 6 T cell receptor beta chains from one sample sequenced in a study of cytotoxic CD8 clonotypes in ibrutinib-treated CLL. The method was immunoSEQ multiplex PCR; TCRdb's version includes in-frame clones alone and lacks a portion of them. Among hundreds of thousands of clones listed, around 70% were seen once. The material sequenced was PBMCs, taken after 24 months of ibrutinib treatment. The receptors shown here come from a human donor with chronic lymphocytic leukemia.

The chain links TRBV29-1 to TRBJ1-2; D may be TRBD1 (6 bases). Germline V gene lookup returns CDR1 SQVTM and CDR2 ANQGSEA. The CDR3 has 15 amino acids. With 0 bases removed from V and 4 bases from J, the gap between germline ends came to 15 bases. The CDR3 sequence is CSVEDRGTEVYGYTF. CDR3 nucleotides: TGCAGCGTTGAAGATAGGGGGACCGAGGTCTATGGCTACACCTTC.

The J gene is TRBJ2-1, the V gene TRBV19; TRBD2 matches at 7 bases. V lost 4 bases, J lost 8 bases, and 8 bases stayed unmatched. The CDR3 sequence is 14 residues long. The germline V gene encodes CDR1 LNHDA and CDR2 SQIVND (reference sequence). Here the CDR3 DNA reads TGTGCCAGTAGTAGCGGGAGCGCCTCTTATGAGCAGTTCTTC. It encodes CASSSGSASYEQFF.

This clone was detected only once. The CDR3 here is CASSLAGDRVIGYTF. The CDR3 coding sequence is TGTGCCAGCAGCTTGGCTGGGGACAGGGTAATTGGCTACACCTTC. The chain joins TRBV5-4 to TRBJ1-2, with 9 bases that match TRBD1. V lost 0 bases to trimming and J lost 7 bases; unmatched junction nucleotides: 7. In germline, CDR1 is SGHNT, CDR2 YYREEE (reference sequence). The length of the CDR3 is 15 residues.

CDR3 nucleotides: TGTGCCAGCTCACCAAGGCGGAGCACAGATACGCAGTATTTT. It specifies CASSPRRSTDTQYF. The chain joins TRBV18 to TRBJ2-3; D unclear. The germline V gene has CDR1 KGHSH and CDR2 LQKENI. The CDR3 loop spans 14 amino acids. Trimming stripped 2 bases from V and 0 bases from J, with 6 bases between.

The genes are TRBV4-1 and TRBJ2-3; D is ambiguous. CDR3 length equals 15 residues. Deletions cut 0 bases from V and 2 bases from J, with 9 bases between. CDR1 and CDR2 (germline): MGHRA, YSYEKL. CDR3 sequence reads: CASSQEVPSTDTQYF. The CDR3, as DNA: TGCGCCAGCAGCCAAGAAGTCCCATCCACAGATACGCAGTATTTT.

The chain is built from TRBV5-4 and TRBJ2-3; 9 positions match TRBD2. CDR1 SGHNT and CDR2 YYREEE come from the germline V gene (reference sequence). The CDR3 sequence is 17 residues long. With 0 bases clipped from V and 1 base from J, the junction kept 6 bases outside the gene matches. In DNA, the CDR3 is TGTGCCAGCAGCTTGGGCCCTTTAGCGGGGGGCACAGATACGCAGTATTTT. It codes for CASSLGPLAGGTDTQYF.